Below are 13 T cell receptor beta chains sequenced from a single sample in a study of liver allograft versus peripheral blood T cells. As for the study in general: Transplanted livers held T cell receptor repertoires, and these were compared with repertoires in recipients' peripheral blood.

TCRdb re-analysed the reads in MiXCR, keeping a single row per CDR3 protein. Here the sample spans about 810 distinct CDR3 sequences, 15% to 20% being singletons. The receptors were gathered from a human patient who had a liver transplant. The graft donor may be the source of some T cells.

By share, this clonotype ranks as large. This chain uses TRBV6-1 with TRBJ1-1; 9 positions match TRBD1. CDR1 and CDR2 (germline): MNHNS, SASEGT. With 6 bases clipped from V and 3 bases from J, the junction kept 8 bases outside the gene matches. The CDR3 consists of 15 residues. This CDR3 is CASRAGTGLDTEAFF. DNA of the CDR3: TGTGCCAGCAGGGCCGGGACAGGGCTGGACACTGAAGCTTTCTTT.

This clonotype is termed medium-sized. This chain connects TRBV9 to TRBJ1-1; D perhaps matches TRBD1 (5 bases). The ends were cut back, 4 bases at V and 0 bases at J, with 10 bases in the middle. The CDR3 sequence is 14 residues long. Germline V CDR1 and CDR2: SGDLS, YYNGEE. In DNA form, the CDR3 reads TGTGCCAGCAGCCCTCGGACACTGAACACTGAAGCTTTCTTT. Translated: CASSPRTLNTEAFF.

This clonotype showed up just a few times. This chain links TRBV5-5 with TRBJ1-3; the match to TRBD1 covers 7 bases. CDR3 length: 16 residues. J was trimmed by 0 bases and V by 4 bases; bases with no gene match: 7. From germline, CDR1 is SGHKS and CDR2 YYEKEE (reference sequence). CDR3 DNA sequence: TGTGCCAGCAGCCTGGGACAGCCCCGCTCTGGAAACACCATATATTTT. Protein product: CASSLGQPRSGNTIYF.

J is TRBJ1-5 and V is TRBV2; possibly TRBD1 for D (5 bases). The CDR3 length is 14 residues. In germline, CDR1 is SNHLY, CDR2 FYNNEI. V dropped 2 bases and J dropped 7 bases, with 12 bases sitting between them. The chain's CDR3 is CASSESNGAQPQHF. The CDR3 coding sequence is TGTGCCAGCAGTGAATCCAATGGGGCCCAGCCCCAGCATTTT.

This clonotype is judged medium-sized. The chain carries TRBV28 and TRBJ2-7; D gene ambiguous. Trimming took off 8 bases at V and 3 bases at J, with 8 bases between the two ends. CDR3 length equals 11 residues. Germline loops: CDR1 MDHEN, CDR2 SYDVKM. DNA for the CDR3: TGTGCCAGCCATTCAGTCTACGAGCAGTACTTC. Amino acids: CASHSVYEQYF. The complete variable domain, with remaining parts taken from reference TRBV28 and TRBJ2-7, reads DVKVTQSSRYLVKRTGEKVFLECVQDMDHENMFWYRQDPGLGLRLIYFSYDVKMKEKGDIPEGYSVSREKKERFSLILESASTNQTSMYLCASHSVYEQYFGPGTRLTVT.

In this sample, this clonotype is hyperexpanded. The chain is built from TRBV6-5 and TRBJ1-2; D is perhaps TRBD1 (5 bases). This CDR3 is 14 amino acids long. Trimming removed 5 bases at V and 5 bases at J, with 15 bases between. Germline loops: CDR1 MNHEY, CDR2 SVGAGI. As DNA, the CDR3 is TGTGCCAGCAGTAGGATCGACAGCTCATATGGCTACACCTTC. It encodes CASSRIDSSYGYTF.

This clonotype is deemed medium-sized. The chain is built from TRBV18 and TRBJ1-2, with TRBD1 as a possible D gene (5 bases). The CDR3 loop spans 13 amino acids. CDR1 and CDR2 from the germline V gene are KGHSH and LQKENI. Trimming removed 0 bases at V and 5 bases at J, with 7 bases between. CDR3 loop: CASSPPQGYGYTF. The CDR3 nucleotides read TGTGCCAGCTCACCACCGCAGGGTTATGGCTACACCTTC.

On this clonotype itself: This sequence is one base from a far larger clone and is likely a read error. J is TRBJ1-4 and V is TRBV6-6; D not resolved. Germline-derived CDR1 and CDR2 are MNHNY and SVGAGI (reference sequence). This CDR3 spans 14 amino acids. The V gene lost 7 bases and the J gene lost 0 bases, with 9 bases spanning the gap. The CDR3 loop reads CASTPGSTNEKLFF. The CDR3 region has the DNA TGTGCCAGCACCCCGGGTTCAACTAATGAAAAACTGTTTTTT.

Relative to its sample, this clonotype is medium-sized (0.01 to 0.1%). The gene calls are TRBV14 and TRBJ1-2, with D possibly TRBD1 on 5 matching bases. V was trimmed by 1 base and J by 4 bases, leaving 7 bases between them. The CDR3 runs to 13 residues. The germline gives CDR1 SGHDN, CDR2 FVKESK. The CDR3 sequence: CASSQGQFYGYTF. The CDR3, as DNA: TGTGCCAGCAGCCAAGGACAGTTCTATGGCTACACCTTC.

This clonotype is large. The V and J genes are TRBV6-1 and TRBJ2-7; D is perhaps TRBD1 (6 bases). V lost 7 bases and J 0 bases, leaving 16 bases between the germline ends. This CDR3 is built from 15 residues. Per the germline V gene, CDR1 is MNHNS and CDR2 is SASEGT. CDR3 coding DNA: TGTGCCAGCACCAAACCAAGACAGGACTCCTACGAGCAGTACTTC. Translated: CASTKPRQDSYEQYF.

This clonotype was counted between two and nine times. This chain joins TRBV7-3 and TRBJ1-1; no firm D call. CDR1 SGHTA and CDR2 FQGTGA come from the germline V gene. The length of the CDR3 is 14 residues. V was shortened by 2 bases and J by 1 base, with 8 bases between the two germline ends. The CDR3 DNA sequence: TGTGCCAGCAGCTTATACGGACCGAACACTGAAGCTTTCTTT. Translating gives CASSLYGPNTEAFF. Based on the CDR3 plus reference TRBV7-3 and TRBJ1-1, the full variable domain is GAGVSQTPSNKVTEKGKYVELRCDPISGHTALYWYRQSLGQGPEFLIYFQGTGAADDSGLPNDRFFAVRPEGSVSTLKIQRTERGDSAVYLCASSLYGPNTEAFFGQGTRLTVV.

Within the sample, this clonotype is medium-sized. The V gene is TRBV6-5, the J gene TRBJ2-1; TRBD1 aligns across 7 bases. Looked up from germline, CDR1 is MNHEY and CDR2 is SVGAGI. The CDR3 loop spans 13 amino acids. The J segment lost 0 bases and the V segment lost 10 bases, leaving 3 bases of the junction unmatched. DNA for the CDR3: TGTGCCATAGGACAGGACTCCTACAATGAGCAGTTCTTC. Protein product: CAIGQDSYNEQFF.

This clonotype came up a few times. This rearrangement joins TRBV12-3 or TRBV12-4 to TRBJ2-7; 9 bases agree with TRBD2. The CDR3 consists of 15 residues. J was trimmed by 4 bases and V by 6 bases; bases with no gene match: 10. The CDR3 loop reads CASSQGRGGRYEQYF. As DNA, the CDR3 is TGTGCCAGCAGCCAAGGGCGGGGGGGCCGGTACGAGCAGTACTTC.